Listed below are T cell receptor beta chains from one sample, sequenced in a study of T cell repertoires in cytomegalovirus infection. TCRdb re-derived calls from the reads in MiXCR, one entry per CDR3 protein. The table shows about 260,000 distinct CDR3 sequences, with about an eighth occurring only once. What was sequenced was PBMCs. The receptors stem from a human donor in good health (CMV status not recorded). Some clones in this sample may be carry-over from other donors' samples. CDR3s include the opening cysteine and the closing phenylalanine or tryptophan. The D gene is left open where the match is weak. Size tells how often a clone was seen (once, few, many) or the class of an expanded clone, and some rows leave it out.

>few|TRBV28|TRBJ2-1|TRBD2
CASSPRSGNSYNEQFF
TGTGCCAGCAGTCCCCGTAGCGGGAACTCTTACAATGAGCAGTTCTTC
>many|TRBV7-6|TRBJ2-7|TRBD2
CASSAQLAGVEGVYEQYF
TGTGCCAGCAGTGCACAATTAGCGGGAGTTGAAGGGGTGTACGAGCAGTACTTC
>many|TRBV11-2|TRBJ1-6|NA
CASSLSVSSSYNSPLHF
TGTGCCAGCAGCTTAAGCGTCTCAAGCTCCTATAATTCACCCCTCCACTTT
>NA|TRBV20-1|TRBJ2-7|TRBD1
CSARQGAYEQYF
TGCAGTGCTAGACAGGGGGCCTACGAGCAGTACTTC
>many|TRBV19|TRBJ1-1|TRBD1
CASNDQGDTEAFF
TGTGCCAGTAACGACCAGGGGGACACTGAAGCTTTCTTT
>many|TRBV2|TRBJ1-1|NA
CASPRGGLNTEAFF
TGTGCCAGCCCGAGAGGGGGGCTGAACACTGAAGCTTTCTTT
>many|TRBV7-3|TRBJ2-1|NA
CASSAGGYYNEQFF
TGTGCCAGCAGCGCCGGCGGGTACTACAATGAGCAGTTCTTC
>few|TRBV12-5|TRBJ2-3|TRBD1
CASGLGFGDRGATQYF
TGTGCTAGTGGTCTCGGTTTTGGGGACAGGGGAGCTACGCAGTATTTT
>few|TRBV9|TRBJ1-5|NA
CASSVDGGGGGPQHF
TGTGCCAGCAGCGTAGACGGGGGGGGTGGAGGGCCCCAGCATTTT
>many|TRBV7-3|TRBJ2-2|NA
CASSLLGVSNTGELFF
TGTGCCAGCAGCTTACTCGGCGTTTCGAACACCGGGGAGCTGTTTTTT
>few|TRBV29-1|TRBJ2-3|NA
CSVEVGAPIHTQYF
TGCAGCGTTGAAGTGGGGGCCCCCATACATACGCAGTATTTT
>NA|TRBV18|TRBJ1-2|TRBD1
CASSPDREEGYTF
TGTGCCAGCTCACCAGACAGGGAGGAAGGCTACACCTTC
>many|TRBV6-1|TRBJ2-2|TRBD2
CASSGLADTGELFF
TGTGCCAGCAGTGGACTAGCGGATACCGGGGAGCTGTTTTTT
>NA|TRBV5-1|TRBJ2-7|NA
CASSLGGRGSLYEQYF
TGCGCCAGCAGCTTGGGAGGTAGAGGGTCCCTCTACGAGCAGTACTTC
>few|TRBV28|TRBJ2-1|NA
CASNLAYNEQFF
TGTGCCAGCAATTTAGCCTACAATGAGCAGTTCTTC
>NA|TRBV5-4|TRBJ1-1|NA
CASSFDGRGTEAFF
TGTGCCAGCAGCTTTGACGGCCGGGGGACTGAAGCTTTCTTT
>many|TRBV10-3|TRBJ1-1|NA
CAIREGGEYMNTEAFF
TGTGCCATCAGAGAAGGGGGGGAATACATGAACACTGAAGCTTTCTTT
>many|TRBV7-2|TRBJ2-5|NA
CASSYERVQETQYF
TGTGCCAGCAGCTACGAGCGGGTTCAAGAGACCCAGTACTTC
>NA|TRBV5-6|TRBJ1-5|NA
CASPFRLSGASNQPQHF
TGTGCCAGCCCTTTTCGCCTATCAGGCGCAAGCAATCAGCCCCAGCATTTT
>few|TRBV29-1|TRBJ2-3|NA
CSVGLVADTQYF
TGCAGCGTTGGGCTAGTTGCAGATACGCAGTATTTT
>many|TRBV7-9|TRBJ1-2|NA
CASSQDVNYGYTF
TGTGCCAGCAGCCAGGACGTTAACTATGGCTACACCTTC
>many|TRBV7-3|TRBJ1-2|NA
CASSYLAGSDGYTF
TGTGCCAGCAGTTACCTAGCAGGTTCTGATGGCTACACCTTC
>NA|TRBV28|TRBJ2-7|TRBD2
CASSSSSGRFYEQYF
TGTGCCAGCAGTTCCTCTAGCGGGCGGTTCTACGAGCAGTACTTC
>many|TRBV7-2|TRBJ2-3|TRBD1
CASSRTGAGTDTQYF
TGTGCCAGCAGCCGTACAGGGGCAGGGACAGATACGCAGTATTTT
>NA|TRBV20-1|TRBJ2-2|TRBD2
CSARGTSVMGGTGELFF
TGCAGTGCTAGGGGGACTAGCGTGATGGGGGGCACCGGGGAGCTGTTTTTT
>few|TRBV5-1|TRBJ1-1|NA
CASSEERPNTEAFF
TGCGCCAGCAGCGAGGAGAGGCCGAACACTGAAGCTTTCTTT
>many|TRBV7-9|TRBJ1-6|TRBD1
CASTGTGSSYNSPLHF
TGTGCCAGCACTGGGACAGGGAGCTCCTATAATTCACCCCTCCACTTT
>NA|TRBV29-1|TRBJ1-1|TRBD1
CSVEPHRGSNGLNTEAFF
TGCAGCGTTGAACCCCACAGGGGGTCGAATGGTTTGAACACTGAAGCTTTCTTT
>NA|TRBV29-1|TRBJ1-1|NA
CSVLPGNTEAFF
TGCAGCGTTCTCCCAGGGAACACTGAAGCTTTCTTT
>few|TRBV7-9|TRBJ2-2|NA
CASSFRRAEVGELFF
TGTGCCAGCAGCTTTAGGCGTGCGGAGGTCGGGGAGCTGTTTTTT
>few|TRBV20-1|TRBJ2-5|NA
CSAPEGSAQETQYF
TGCAGTGCACCCGAGGGTAGCGCACAAGAGACCCAGTACTTC
>few|TRBV12-3/TRBV12-4|TRBJ1-1|NA
CASSLTTEAFF
TGTGCCAGCAGTTTAACCACTGAAGCTTTCTTT
>NA|TRBV7-3|TRBJ2-3|NA
CGSSLTGGGDTQYF
TGTGGCAGCAGCTTAACGGGGGGCGGAGATACGCAGTATTTT
>many|TRBV7-2|TRBJ2-7|NA
CASSYRSDDYSYEQYF
TGTGCCAGCAGCTACCGGTCCGATGACTATTCCTACGAGCAGTACTTC
>NA|TRBV28|TRBJ2-7|TRBD1
CASTQGTGGVREQYF
TGTGCCAGCACCCAGGGGACAGGGGGGGTCCGCGAGCAGTACTTC
>many|TRBV10-3|TRBJ2-3|NA
CAISYSGRGEQDTQYF
TGTGCCATCAGCTATTCGGGCAGGGGGGAGCAAGATACGCAGTATTTT
>few|TRBV5-5|TRBJ1-2|NA
CASSSGGRANGYTF
TGTGCCAGCAGCAGCGGAGGGAGGGCCAATGGCTACACCTTC
>few|TRBV2|TRBJ1-4|NA
CASSGPTGEKLFF
TGTGCCAGCAGTGGGCCGACGGGGGAAAAACTGTTTTTT
>few|TRBV15|TRBJ2-1|NA
CATSRQGNIQDEQFF
TGTGCCACCAGCAGGCAGGGGAATATACAAGATGAGCAGTTCTTC
>NA|TRBV27|TRBJ1-1|NA
CASSLFEGSRTEAFF
TGTGCCAGCAGTTTATTTGAGGGTAGCAGGACTGAAGCTTTCTTT
>few|TRBV28|TRBJ2-7|TRBD2
CASSSRLAGGNRPHF
TGTGCCAGCAGTTCCAGACTAGCGGGAGGTAATCGCCCCCACTTC
>NA|TRBV5-1|TRBJ2-1|TRBD1
CASNPTGGRGEQFF
TGCGCCAGCAACCCCACAGGGGGCAGGGGTGAGCAGTTCTTC
>many|TRBV6-1|TRBJ2-2|TRBD1
CASSEARTGAGELFF
TGTGCCAGCAGTGAAGCGAGGACAGGGGCCGGGGAGCTGTTTTTT
>NA|TRBV2|TRBJ2-1|NA
CASSGRASDEQFF
TGTGCCAGCAGTGGGAGGGCCAGCGATGAGCAGTTCTTC
>few|TRBV20-1|TRBJ2-6|TRBD1
CSARRDRPSGANVLTF
TGCAGTGCTAGGAGGGACAGACCCTCTGGGGCCAACGTCCTGACTTTC
>NA|TRBV6-8|TRBJ2-7|NA
CASSLRLGTYEQYF
TGTGCCAGCAGCCTTCGTCTTGGGACCTACGAGCAGTACTTC
>NA|TRBV28|TRBJ1-1|NA
CASSSPGNTEAFF
TGTGCCAGCAGCTCACCTGGGAACACTGAAGCTTTCTTT
>NA|TRBV5-1|TRBJ2-1|NA
CASSSGQWGDEQFF
TGCGCCAGCAGCTCGGGACAGTGGGGGGATGAGCAGTTCTTC
>many|TRBV7-3|TRBJ2-1|NA
CASSLFSGYNEQFF
TGTGCCAGCAGCTTATTTTCCGGTTACAATGAGCAGTTCTTC
>NA|TRBV3-1|TRBJ2-3|NA
CASSQGNRPGDTQYF
TGTGCCAGCAGCCAAGGCAACAGGCCTGGAGATACGCAGTATTTT
>many|TRBV6-6|TRBJ2-5|TRBD2
CASSYSGLAGEKETQYF
TGTGCCAGCAGTTACTCCGGACTAGCGGGAGAAAAGGAGACCCAGTACTTC
>many|TRBV7-2|TRBJ2-7|TRBD1
CASSPSPRQGAYEQYF
TGTGCCAGCAGCCCTAGCCCCCGCCAGGGGGCTTACGAGCAGTACTTC